The entry below gives a single T cell receptor (beta chain) sequence along with its context. Antigen: not known. This entry is derived from a study of T cell responses to AZD1222 COVID-19 vaccine. Study conclusions and caveats: After the peak T cell response, and only then, were repertoires sampled. Spike-wide vaccine-associated CD4 TCRs dominated at 160-218 and 743-854.

Germline loops: CDR1 SGHTA, CDR2 FQGNSA. The CDR3 extends over 14 amino acids. V lost 5 bases and J lost 6, with 17 bases in between. Repertoires were generated with immunoSEQ multiplex PCR, while TCRdb's copy carries only in-frame clones and drops some. This repertoire shows over 75,000 clones, approximately 89% found once; its top ten account for around 2.2%. The chain links TRBV7-2 to TRBJ2-7; either TRBD1 or TRBD2 may fit D (5 bases each). Material: peripheral blood, obtained on day 0 of AZD1222 vaccination. This clonotype originated in an adult in good health. The CDR3 is CASSGGRAPGEQYF. The CDR3 DNA is TGTGCCAGCAGCGGGGGAAGGGCCCCGGGCGAGCAGTACTTC.